This T cell receptor beta chain came from a study of T-cell reconstitution after alpha-beta-depleted transplantation in children. Molecular barcoding with unique molecular identifiers was used for the TCRbeta library. TCRdb passed the PCR reads through MiXCR, listing each CDR3 protein once. Here the sample spans about 640,000 distinct CDR3 sequences, about 15% being singletons. This CDR3 comprises 15 residues. The germline V gene has CDR1 MNHEY and CDR2 SMNVEV (reference sequence). V lost 8 bases and J lost 0, with 14 bases in between. The chain uses TRBV27 and TRBJ2-4; maybe TRBD2 (5 bases). The receptor was isolated from a human donor who donated a stem cell graft to a child with acute myeloid leukemia. Source: PBMCs from the stem cell graft donor, taken from the stem cell graft. CDR3 DNA: TGTGCCAGCCAGACTTCTGGACTAGCCAAAAACATTCAGTACTTC. Its translation: CASQTSGLAKNIQYF.